Below are 31 T cell receptor beta chains sequenced from a single sample in a study of shared clonotypes between healthy human individuals. Cells designated naive CD8 were CD45RO-negative and were positively selected for CCR7, with terminally differentiated effector memory CD45RA+ cells excluded. The repertoire was sequenced with immunoSEQ multiplex PCR; TCRdb's copy has only in-frame clones and lacks some. This table has about 2.2 million clones, 85% to 95% appearing once. The sequencing input was naive CD8+ T cells from PBMCs. The origin of the receptors is a man younger than 35 in good health. Some clones in this sample may be carry-over from other donors' samples.

Details on this clone: This specimen includes other DNA sequences encoding the same CDR3. The V call is TRBV15, the J call TRBJ2-7; D is unresolved. V was pared by 1 base and J by 4 bases, with 5 bases between. CDR3 length: 12 residues. CDR1 LNHNV and CDR2 YYDKDF come from the germline V gene (reference sequence). The CDR3 DNA sequence: TGTGCCACCAGCAGAGCCTCATACGAGCAGTACTTC. It translates to CATSRASYEQYF.

Notes on this clone: The sample has other DNA sequences that encode this CDR3 too. The chain links TRBV29-1 to TRBJ1-2, with no clear D. Germline loops: CDR1 SQVTM, CDR2 ANQGSEA. V lost 4 bases and J lost 3, with 6 bases in between. CDR3 size: 11 residues. The CDR3 sequence: CSVVKDYGYTF. The CDR3 coding sequence is TGCAGCGTTGTCAAGGACTATGGCTACACCTTC.

The J gene is TRBJ2-3, the V gene TRBV12-5; 9 nucleotides line up with TRBD2. After removal of 6 bases from V and 5 bases from J, the junction contained 6 bases not matched to a gene. The germline V gene has CDR1 LGHNT and CDR2 FRNRAP. The CDR3 totals 14 residues. CDR3 region: CASGIAGVGDTQYF. In DNA form, the CDR3 reads TGTGCTAGTGGGATAGCGGGAGTGGGAGATACGCAGTATTTT.

The chain recombines TRBV15 with TRBJ2-1; 7 bases align to TRBD1. J lost 0 bases, V lost 8 bases, and 4 bases had no gene match. The CDR3 is 14 residues long. In germline, CDR1 is LNHNV, CDR2 YYDKDF (reference sequence). The CDR3 DNA is TGTGCCACCGGACAGGCGAGCTCCTACAATGAGCAGTTCTTC. Its translation: CATGQASSYNEQFF. The full variable domain, rest sourced from reference TRBV15 and TRBJ2-1, is DAMVIQNPRYQVTQFGKPVTLSCSQTLNHNVMYWYQQKSSQAPKLLFHYYDKDFNNEADTPDNFQSRRPNTSFCFLDIRSPGLGDTAMYLCATGQASSYNEQFFGPGTRLTVL.

A single count supports this clone. The sample holds other DNA sequences that translate to the same CDR3. This rearrangement joins TRBV27 to TRBJ1-2; D not certain. Germline V gene lookup returns CDR1 MNHEY and CDR2 SMNVEV (reference sequence). Trimming pared 3 bases from V and 2 bases from J, leaving 7 bases between. The CDR3 extends over 13 amino acids. The CDR3 nucleotides are TGTGCCAGCAGTTTTGGTCAGAACTATGGCTACACCTTC. This gives the protein CASSFGQNYGYTF.

The J gene is TRBJ2-7, the V gene TRBV25-1, with D possibly being TRBD1 (6 bases). Germline V gene lookup returns CDR1 MGHDK and CDR2 SYGVNS. The CDR3 is made up of 16 amino acids. The germline V and J ends were trimmed by 3 bases and 4 bases, with 19 bases remaining between them. The CDR3 nucleotides read TGTGCCAGCAGTGACATTTACGGGACATTCAATTACGAGCAGTACTTC. It specifies CASSDIYGTFNYEQYF.

As regards this clone: This sample also contains other DNA sequences that code for the same CDR3. The chain joins TRBV27 to TRBJ2-1; D remains unclear. This CDR3 region has 13 residues. V lost 1 base to trimming and J lost 8 bases, with 9 bases between them. Germline CDR1 reads MNHEY; CDR2 reads SMNVEV (reference sequence). This chain's CDR3 is CASSLLGSDEQFF. DNA for the CDR3: TGTGCCAGCAGTTTATTAGGGTCGGATGAGCAGTTCTTC.

This clone turned up a few times. The J gene is TRBJ1-5, the V gene TRBV27, with a weak D call TRBD1 (5 bases). This CDR3 comprises 17 residues. CDR1 and CDR2 from the germline V gene are MNHEY and SMNVEV (reference sequence). The ends were cut back, 4 bases at V and 0 bases at J, with 16 bases in the middle. CDR3 coding DNA: TGTGCCAGCAGTTCATTACGGGACGGTTATAGCAATCAGCCCCAGCATTTT. It specifies CASSSLRDGYSNQPQHF.

The chain recombines TRBV15 with TRBJ1-2; 8 nucleotides agree with TRBD1. Germline V lookup: CDR1 LNHNV, CDR2 YYDKDF (reference sequence). The CDR3 sequence is 17 residues long. The J segment lost 1 base and the V segment lost 5 bases, leaving 12 bases of the junction unmatched. The CDR3 here is CATSRPYRTGINYGYTF. CDR3 sequence (DNA): TGTGCCACCAGCCGACCTTACCGGACAGGGATTAACTATGGCTACACCTTC.

V gene TRBV18 combines with J gene TRBJ2-7; 8 nucleotides line up with TRBD1. The CDR3 runs 19 residues. Germline CDR1 KGHSH, CDR2 LQKENI. The ends lost 2 bases at V and 3 bases at J; junction bases unmatched: 18. The CDR3 DNA reads TGTGCCAGCTCACCAGGGCGCGTCGACAGGGGTTTTGGACGCTACGAGCAGTACTTC. This translates into CASSPGRVDRGFGRYEQYF.

This chain connects TRBV9 to TRBJ2-7, with 7 bases fitting TRBD2. V lost 0 bases to trimming and J lost 3 bases; unmatched junction nucleotides: 3. This CDR3 contains 14 residues. From germline, CDR1 is SGDLS and CDR2 YYNGEE. The CDR3 DNA sequence: TGTGCCAGCAGCGTAGACCCGGGGGGCTACGAGCAGTACTTC. It is translated as CASSVDPGGYEQYF. The variable domain in full, completed from reference TRBV9 and TRBJ2-7, reads DSGVTQTPKHLITATGQRVTLRCSPRSGDLSVYWYQQSLDQGLQFLIQYYNGEERAKGNILERFSAQQFPDLHSELNLSSLELGDSALYFCASSVDPGGYEQYFGPGTRLTVT.

The J gene is TRBJ1-1, the V gene TRBV27; D uncertain. CDR3 length equals 15 residues. Trimming shortened V by 6 bases and J by 3 bases, and 17 bases separated the two germline ends. The germline V gene encodes CDR1 MNHEY and CDR2 SMNVEV (reference sequence). CDR3 residues: CASRPIYRVDTEAFF. CDR3 nucleotides: TGTGCCAGCAGACCCATATATCGGGTGGACACTGAAGCTTTCTTT.

The CDR3 DNA sequence: TGCAGCGTTACCAAAGCGGGAGTCTACTACAATGAGCAGTTCTTC. Its protein is CSVTKAGVYYNEQFF. The chain is built from TRBV29-1 and TRBJ2-1, with 8 bases identical to TRBD2. Germline CDR1 SQVTM, CDR2 ANQGSEA. Trimming cost V 5 bases and J 3 bases; bases outside gene matches: 9. The CDR3 contains 15 residues.

The chain uses TRBV5-4 and TRBJ2-1, with D uncertain. The V end was cut by 0 bases, the J end by 1 base, with 11 bases between. CDR3 size: 16 residues. Germline V CDR1 and CDR2: SGHNT, YYREEE (reference sequence). The CDR3 here is CASSLGRVASYNEQFF. In nucleotides, the CDR3 is TGTGCCAGCAGCTTGGGCCGAGTAGCTTCCTACAATGAGCAGTTCTTC.

The rearrangement links TRBV29-1 to TRBJ2-5, with D unclear. V dropped 7 bases and J dropped 3 bases, with 33 bases sitting between them. This CDR3 has 19 amino acids. Looked up from germline, CDR1 is SQVTM and CDR2 is ANQGSEA. The CDR3 sequence is CSASGGTGHRKTSKETQYF. The CDR3 DNA is TGCAGCGCGTCAGGTGGTACCGGTCACAGAAAGACGTCGAAAGAGACCCAGTACTTC. The entire variable domain, with the rest obtained from reference TRBV29-1 and TRBJ2-5, is as follows: SAVISQKPSRDICQRGTSLTIQCQVDSQVTMMFWYRQQPGQSLTLIATANQGSEATYESGFVIDKFPISRPNLTFSTLTVSNMSPEDSSIYLCSASGGTGHRKTSKETQYFGPGTRLLVL.

V usage is TRBV27 and J usage is TRBJ2-1, with 10 bases fitting TRBD2. The germline CDR1 and CDR2 sequences are MNHEY and SMNVEV (reference sequence). The CDR3 contains 14 residues. V trimming: 0 bases; J trimming: 7 bases; junction bases outside the gene matches: 0. The CDR3 DNA follows: TGTGCCAGCAGTTTATCACTAGCGGGGAATGAGCAGTTCTTC. It yields the protein CASSLSLAGNEQFF.

This chain connects TRBV18 to TRBJ1-5; the match to TRBD1 covers 10 bases. J was trimmed by 7 bases and V by 3 bases; bases with no gene match: 12. Germline V gives CDR1 KGHSH, CDR2 LQKENI. The CDR3 length is 17 residues. The CDR3: CASSPSKTGGREQPQHF. In DNA, the CDR3 is TGTGCCAGCTCACCCTCCAAGACAGGGGGCAGGGAACAGCCCCAGCATTTT. Supplemented by reference TRBV18 and TRBJ1-5, the full variable domain reads NAGVMQNPRHLVRRRGQEARLRCSPMKGHSHVYWYRQLPEEGLKFMVYLQKENIIDESGMPKERFSAEFPKEGPSILRIQQVVRGDSAAYFCASSPSKTGGREQPQHFGDGTRLSIL.

This chain uses TRBV6-6 with TRBJ2-2; perhaps TRBD1 as D (6 bases). The CDR3 is 16 amino acids. The V gene's germline CDR1 is MNHNY and CDR2 SVGAGI (reference sequence). Trimming stripped 9 bases from V and 0 bases from J, with 17 bases between. The CDR3 nucleotides read TGTGCCAGTATACAGATTGGGGGCGCGAACACCGGGGAGCTGTTTTTT. Translating it yields CASIQIGGANTGELFF.

This chain joins TRBV6-4 and TRBJ1-2; D gene ambiguous. Germline V gives CDR1 MRHNA, CDR2 SNTAGT. Trimming cost V 0 bases and J 7 bases, with 15 bases left between them. The CDR3 extends over 15 amino acids. The CDR3 loop reads CASSDSDRHPGGYTF. Here the CDR3 DNA reads TGTGCCAGCAGTGACTCTGACCGCCACCCGGGTGGCTACACCTTC.

This clone came up once. V gene TRBV11-2 combines with J gene TRBJ2-3; 11 nucleotides agree with TRBD1. This CDR3 has 18 amino acids. Losses at the gene ends were 1 base for V and 1 base for J; bases not matched to a gene: 7. Germline lookup yields CDR1 SGHAT and CDR2 FQNNGV. The CDR3 here is CASSLAPDRGRGTDTQYF. The DNA of the CDR3 is TGTGCCAGCAGCTTAGCCCCGGACAGGGGGCGCGGCACAGATACGCAGTATTTT.

V gene TRBV15 combines with J gene TRBJ2-4; perhaps TRBD2 as D (5 bases). From germline, CDR1 is LNHNV and CDR2 YYDKDF (reference sequence). The CDR3 totals 13 residues. V lost 3 bases to trimming and J lost 6 bases, with 9 bases between them. CDR3 nucleotide sequence: TGTGCCACCAGCAGGTCGGACTCAAACATTCAGTACTTC. Protein: CATSRSDSNIQYF.

The CDR3 nucleotides are TGTGCCAGCAGTTTCGGGACGCCCGCTAACTATGGCTACACCTTC. Translated: CASSFGTPANYGYTF. V and J are TRBV27 and TRBJ1-2, with D possibly TRBD1 on 5 matching bases. Deletions cut 3 bases from V and 0 bases from J, with 11 bases between. Per the germline V gene, CDR1 is MNHEY and CDR2 is SMNVEV (reference sequence). The CDR3 runs to 15 residues.

The chain couples TRBV19 to TRBJ2-2; TRBD1 matches 9 bases. The CDR3 has 15 residues. CDR1 and CDR2 (germline): LNHDA, SQIVND (reference sequence). The V gene end was trimmed by 5 bases and the J gene end by 5 bases; junction bases not matched to a gene: 6. In nucleotides, the CDR3 is TGTGCCAGTAGTGCAAACAGGGGGCTGACCGGGGAGCTGTTTTTT. Residues: CASSANRGLTGELFF.

CDR3 in DNA: TGTGCCAGCAGCACATCCCAAGTACGCGGGAGGATGAGGGTGGATACGCAGTATTTT. Its protein is CASSTSQVRGRMRVDTQYF. The gene calls are TRBV7-9 and TRBJ2-3; TRBD2 agrees at 8 bases. In germline, CDR1 is SEHNR, CDR2 FQNEAQ (reference sequence). The CDR3 consists of 19 residues. The V segment lost 5 bases and the J segment 6 bases; nucleotides outside the gene matches: 22.

This clone was detected only a few times. The rearrangement uses TRBV30 and TRBJ1-1; weak D call: TRBD1 (5 bases). Per germline, CDR1 GTSNPN and CDR2 SVGIG (reference sequence). This CDR3 has 13 residues. V lost 4 bases and J 1 base, leaving 10 bases between the germline ends. CDR3 sequence: CAWKGRANTEAFF. For the CDR3, the DNA is TGTGCCTGGAAGGGCAGGGCGAACACTGAAGCTTTCTTT.

This chain uses TRBV11-3 with TRBJ2-1, with 12 nucleotides matching TRBD2. This CDR3 has 15 residues. Germline V gene sequence: CDR1 SGHNT, CDR2 YENEEA. Trimming at V came to 3 bases and at J to 7 bases, leaving 4 bases not matched to a gene. Here the CDR3 DNA reads TGTGCCAGCAGCTTGACTAGCGGGAGTGGTAATGAGCAGTTCTTC. Translated: CASSLTSGSGNEQFF.

The V and J genes are TRBV7-9 and TRBJ1-2; D ambiguous. V was trimmed by 6 bases and J by 0 bases, leaving 5 bases between them. CDR1 and CDR2 (germline): SEHNR, FQNEAQ (reference sequence). The CDR3 is made up of 12 amino acids. In nucleotides, the CDR3 is TGTGCCAGCAGTCGAGCTAACTATGGCTACACCTTC. This translates into CASSRANYGYTF.

The sample holds a few counts of this clone. The rearrangement joins TRBV30 to TRBJ1-1, with 10 bases lining up with TRBD1. This CDR3 is 15 amino acids long. CDR1 is GTSNPN and CDR2 is SVGIG in the germline V gene (reference sequence). J gave up 9 bases and V 2 bases, and 12 bases lay outside the gene matches. CDR3 DNA sequence: TGTGCCTGGAGTATTTTCGACAGGGGGCTTATTCAAGCTTTCTTT. Translating gives CAWSIFDRGLIQAFF.

V and J are TRBV2 and TRBJ2-3; 12 nucleotides line up with TRBD2. The CDR3 is 16 amino acids. Germline V CDR1 and CDR2: SNHLY, FYNNEI. Trimming took 4 bases from V and 2 from J; bases not matched to a gene: 4. CDR3 loop: CASSGRLAGDTDTQYF. DNA for the CDR3: TGTGCCAGCAGTGGAAGACTAGCGGGAGACACAGATACGCAGTATTTT.

The J gene is TRBJ2-5, the V gene TRBV4-1; 7 nucleotides align to TRBD2. There are 16 residues in the CDR3. V shed 2 bases, J shed 3 bases, and the junction held 9 bases outside the gene matches. The germline V gene has CDR1 MGHRA and CDR2 YSYEKL. The DNA for the CDR3 is TGCGCCAGCAGCCAACCCCCGACTAGCAGTAAAGAGACCCAGTACTTC. Amino acid sequence: CASSQPPTSSKETQYF.

This chain uses TRBV13 with TRBJ2-7, with 13 bases that match TRBD2. V trimming: 4 bases; J trimming: 4 bases; junction bases outside the gene matches: 10. This CDR3 is built from 17 residues. The germline V gene has CDR1 PRHDT and CDR2 FYEKMQ (reference sequence). The CDR3 protein is CASSSKGAGLAGYEQYF. CDR3 in DNA: TGTGCCAGCAGCTCAAAGGGGGCGGGACTAGCGGGATACGAGCAGTACTTC.